This is a list of T cell receptor beta chains from one sample in a study of neurological immune-mediated disorders. TCRdb fed the 5' RACE reads into MiXCR, producing one record per CDR3 protein. The sample holds roughly 50,000 distinct CDR3 sequences, about 13% seen once. Sequencing input: PBMCs. These receptors were taken from a woman aged 60-70 years with HTLV-1-associated myelopathy (HAM/TSP). Both conserved end residues are part of each CDR3. The order of the fields is CDR3 DNA, CDR3 protein, D gene, V gene, clone size, J gene. D genes are given only for firm matches. The size of a clone is reported for some rows only, either as once, few or many, or as a class for expanded clones.

TGCAGCGTTGAGGTAGGGGTTGTCAATGAGCAGTTCTTC | CSVEVGVVNEQFF | - | TRBV29-1 | many | TRBJ2-1
TGTGCCAGCTCACCACGCCGCGGGACAGGGAAAGAAGGCTATGGCTACACCTTC | CASSPRRGTGKEGYGYTF | TRBD1 | TRBV18 | few | TRBJ1-2
TGTGCCAGCAGCTTAGAAGCGGGAGCCTCCTACGAGCAGTACTTC | CASSLEAGASYEQYF | TRBD2 | TRBV7-2 | - | TRBJ2-7
TGTGCCAGCAGCGTAGTAAGGAGGGGCATGAACACTGAAGCTTTCTTT | CASSVVRRGMNTEAFF | - | TRBV9 | many | TRBJ1-1
TGTGCCAGCAGCTTAGCGCGCAGCACAGATACGCAGTATTTT | CASSLARSTDTQYF | - | TRBV7-2 | many | TRBJ2-3
TGTGCCATCAGGACGGATACCTACGAGCAGTACTTC | CAIRTDTYEQYF | - | TRBV10-3 | many | TRBJ2-7
TGTGCCAGCAGCCCGAATGCGTACGAGCAGTACTTC | CASSPNAYEQYF | - | TRBV7-9 | - | TRBJ2-7
TGCAGCGGGACAGGCGGCACAGATACGCAGTATTTT | CSGTGGTDTQYF | TRBD1 | TRBV20-1 | many | TRBJ2-3
TGTGCCAGCAGTCCTCCGTATGGGACGGAGGCGGACACCGGGGAGCTGTTTTTT | CASSPPYGTEADTGELFF | - | TRBV27 | few | TRBJ2-2
TGTGCCAGCAGCTTAAGGTGGGCCTACGAGCAGTACTTC | CASSLRWAYEQYF | - | TRBV7-2 | many | TRBJ2-7
TGTGCCAGCAGTTACGGGACAATAAACATTCAGTACTTC | CASSYGTINIQYF | - | TRBV6-6 | many | TRBJ2-4
TGCGCCAGCAGCCAAGACCCTGGCACAGATACGCAGTATTTT | CASSQDPGTDTQYF | - | TRBV4-1 | many | TRBJ2-3
TGTGCCATCAGTCGACCGAATCAGCCCCAGCATTTT | CAISRPNQPQHF | - | TRBV10-3 | - | TRBJ1-5
TGTGCCAGAAGCCAAGACCCGCCAGGCCCGAGCTCCTATAATTCACCCCTCCACTTT | CARSQDPPGPSSYNSPLHF | - | TRBV3-1 | - | TRBJ1-6
TGTGCCAGCACGTCCACCACAGATACGCAGTATTTT | CASTSTTDTQYF | - | TRBV6-6 | many | TRBJ2-3
TGCGCCAGCAGCTTGGGGGGGTCGGCGGAATCGAAAACCGGGGAGCTGTTCTTT | CASSLGGSAESKTGELFF | - | TRBV5-1 | - | TRBJ2-2
TGTGCCACCACCAGACAGGGTCAAGCTTTCTTT | CATTRQGQAFF | TRBD1 | TRBV4-2 | - | TRBJ1-1
TGCGCCAGCAGCTGGGGGGCCTCCTACGAGCAGTACTTC | CASSWGASYEQYF | - | TRBV5-1 | many | TRBJ2-7
TGTGCCAGCGGGAAACAGGGGCTCACTGAAGCTTTCTTT | CASGKQGLTEAFF | TRBD1 | TRBV28 | many | TRBJ1-1
TGCAGTGCTAGAGATCTAGCGGACCTGGCCAAAAGCATTCAGTACTTC | CSARDLADLAKSIQYF | TRBD2 | TRBV20-1 | many | TRBJ2-4
TGTGCCAGCATGGGACGGGACAGGTCCAAAGAGACCCAGTACTTC | CASMGRDRSKETQYF | TRBD1 | TRBV28 | many | TRBJ2-5
TGTGCCAGCAGCTTAGCCAGCCCCGGCGCCGATACGCAGTATTTT | CASSLASPGADTQYF | - | TRBV7-2 | few | TRBJ2-3
TGCGCCAGCAGTGAATGGCTAGCGGGAAACTACAATGAGCAGTTCTTC | CASSEWLAGNYNEQFF | TRBD2 | TRBV10-1 | many | TRBJ2-1
TGCAGTGCTAGAGATTTGCATGGCTACACCTTC | CSARDLHGYTF | - | TRBV20-1 | - | TRBJ1-2
TGTGCCAGCAGTTCCGGGACAGGGAAGATTTTTGGCAATCAGCCCCAGCATTTT | CASSSGTGKIFGNQPQHF | TRBD1 | TRBV12-3/TRBV12-4 | many | TRBJ1-5
TGTGCCAGCAGCTTGACCGGTGCGGGGATGAACACTGAAGCTTTCTTT | CASSLTGAGMNTEAFF | - | TRBV5-5 | many | TRBJ1-1
TGCGCCAGCAGTGAGTCGATCCCAGGGATACAGACCCAGTACTTC | CASSESIPGIQTQYF | - | TRBV10-1 | - | TRBJ2-5
TGCAGTGCTAGAGCTGCAGGCCTCTGGGGTTTAGAGGATACTGAAGCTTTCTTT | CSARAAGLWGLEDTEAFF | - | TRBV20-1 | many | TRBJ1-1
TGTGCCAGCAGCTTAACGCGTGAGCAGTTCTTC | CASSLTREQFF | - | TRBV11-2 | many | TRBJ2-1
TGTGCCACCAGTGCTCTAGCGGGAGACTACGAGCAGTACTTC | CATSALAGDYEQYF | TRBD2 | TRBV24-1 | few | TRBJ2-7
TGTGCCAGCAGCTTACAGGGTGAGCAGTTCTTC | CASSLQGEQFF | - | TRBV7-8 | many | TRBJ2-1
TGCGCCAGCGGGGGAGCGGGAGAAGGAGAGACCCAGTACTTC | CASGGAGEGETQYF | TRBD2 | TRBV4-1 | many | TRBJ2-5
TGTGTCAGCAGAACCCATACTACCCACGAGCAGTACTTC | CVSRTHTTHEQYF | - | TRBV2 | - | TRBJ2-7